The clone carrying this T cell receptor beta chain was counted between two and nine times. Its antigen is undetermined. This record belongs to a study of beta chain features in type 1 diabetes. Study-wide findings and caveats: All four CD4+ subsets from Type 1 diabetes patients carried moderately but significantly shorter TCRB CDR3s.

The isolated RNA, all of it, was reverse transcribed, so expressed TCRB transcripts were what got sequenced. TCRdb keeps only in-frame clones here, not all; method: immunoSEQ multiplex PCR. The repertoire holds roughly 340,000 clones, with approximately 12% as singletons. The germline V gene encodes CDR1 MNHEY and CDR2 SMNVEV (reference sequence). The CDR3 runs 13 residues. The V segment lost 5 bases and the J segment 4 bases; nucleotides outside the gene matches: 3. The rearrangement links TRBV27 to TRBJ1-2, with 8 bases identical to TRBD1. Material for sequencing was naive CD4+ T cells from blood. The source of this sequence is a woman under 30 with type 1 diabetes. CDR3 nucleotides: TGTGCCAGCAGTCACAGGGGGTTCTATGGCTACACCTTC. Its protein product is CASSHRGFYGYTF.